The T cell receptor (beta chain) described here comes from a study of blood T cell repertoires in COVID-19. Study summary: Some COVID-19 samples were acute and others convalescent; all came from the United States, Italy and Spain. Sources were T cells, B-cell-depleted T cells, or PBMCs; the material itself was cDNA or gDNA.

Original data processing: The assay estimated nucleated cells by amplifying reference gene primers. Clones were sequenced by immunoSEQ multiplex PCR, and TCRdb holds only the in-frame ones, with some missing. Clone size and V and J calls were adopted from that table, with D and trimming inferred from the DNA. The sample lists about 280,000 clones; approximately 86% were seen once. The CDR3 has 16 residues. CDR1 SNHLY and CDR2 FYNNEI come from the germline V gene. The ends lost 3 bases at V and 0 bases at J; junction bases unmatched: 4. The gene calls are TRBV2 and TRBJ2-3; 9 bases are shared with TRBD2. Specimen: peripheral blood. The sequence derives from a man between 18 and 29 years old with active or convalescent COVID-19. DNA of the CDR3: TGTGCCAGCAGTGATTTAGCGGGGGCCAGCACAGATACGCAGTATTTT. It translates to CASSDLAGASTDTQYF.